What follows are 21 T cell receptor beta chains derived from one specimen sequenced in a study of patients and donors after allogeneic stem cell transplantation. TCRdb re-derived calls from the RT-PCR reads in MiXCR, one entry per CDR3 protein. The sample shows hundreds of thousands of distinct CDR3 sequences, 16% of them seen only once. The sequenced sample was blood, either unsorted or a sorted T cell fraction (not recorded which). The receptors originated from a human donor who was either an allogeneic HSCT recipient or a stem cell or donor lymphocyte infusion donor (not recorded which). It is not recorded whose cells these are; they may come from a transplant donor.

This clonotype was detected only a few times. This rearrangement joins TRBV7-2 to TRBJ1-1, with a possible D match to TRBD1 (5 bases). The CDR3 length is 14 residues. Deletions cut 1 base from V and 6 bases from J, with 12 bases between. Germline V gene lookup returns CDR1 SGHTA and CDR2 FQGNSA. The CDR3 DNA reads as TGTGCCAGCAGCTTAGAGATGTCAGGGCCTGAAGCTTTCTTT. Its translation is CASSLEMSGPEAFF.

This clonotype was observed at least ten times. The chain recombines TRBV21-1 with TRBJ2-3; the D call in the table, TRBD2, was not verified against the DNA. TRBV21-1 is annotated as a pseudogene. The CDR3 length is 17 residues. CDR3 residues: CASSKLTSGEGKDTQYF. The CDR3 DNA sequence: TGTGCCAGCAGCAAACTTACTAGCGGGGAGGGTAAAGATACGCAGTATTTT.

This clonotype has only a few counts. The V gene is TRBV6-6, the J gene TRBJ2-2, with 7 nucleotides matching TRBD1. The CDR3 spans 13 residues. Trimming at V came to 7 bases and at J to 7 bases, leaving 6 bases not matched to a gene. Germline-derived CDR1 and CDR2 are MNHNY and SVGAGI (reference sequence). The CDR3 is CASNDREIGELFF. The CDR3 nucleotides read TGTGCCAGCAACGACAGGGAAATCGGGGAGCTGTTTTTT.

V is TRBV5-1 and J is TRBJ2-5; unclear D gene. CDR1 and CDR2 (germline): SGHRS, YFSETQ. This CDR3 has 15 amino acids. Between the trimmed V and J ends, which lost 0 bases and 0 bases, there was a span of 9 bases. This CDR3 reads CASSLDSTYQETQYF. DNA of the CDR3: TGCGCCAGCAGCTTGGATTCTACCTACCAAGAGACCCAGTACTTC. The full variable domain, its missing parts supplied by reference TRBV5-1 and TRBJ2-5, is KAGVTQTPRYLIKTRGQQVTLSCSPISGHRSVSWYQQTPGQGLQFLFEYFSETQRNKGNFPGRFSGRQFSNSRSEMNVSTLELGDSALYLCASSLDSTYQETQYFGPGTRLLVL.

This clonotype was recorded many times. The genes are TRBV5-1 and TRBJ2-7; a weak D match, TRBD2 (5 bases). From germline, CDR1 is SGHRS and CDR2 YFSETQ. The CDR3 covers 13 residues. Deletions cut 1 base from V and 5 bases from J, with 10 bases between. The CDR3 sequence: CASSLRSGDEQYF. The CDR3 DNA sequence: TGCGCCAGCAGCTTGCGGTCCGGGGACGAGCAGTACTTC.

This clonotype has only a few counts. The chain uses TRBV7-9 and TRBJ2-7; 10 positions match TRBD1. This CDR3 is built from 14 residues. Germline V gives CDR1 SEHNR, CDR2 FQNEAQ (reference sequence). The junction had 4 bases not matched to a gene; V was cut back by 6 bases and J by 2 bases. The CDR3 spells CASSRTGGTYEQYF. Here the CDR3 DNA reads TGTGCCAGCAGTAGGACAGGGGGGACCTACGAGCAGTACTTC.

This clonotype was seen more than once but under ten times. The chain couples TRBV20-1 to TRBJ1-1; no reliable D call. CDR3 length: 11 residues. With 6 bases removed from V and 7 bases from J, the gap between germline ends came to 12 bases. Per germline, CDR1 DFQATT and CDR2 SNEGSKA (reference sequence). CDR3 nucleotide sequence: TGCAGTGCCCTAAGAGGGTTTGAAGCTTTCTTT. Amino acids: CSALRGFEAFF.

In regard to this clonotype: At one boundary the junction diverges from the germline segment, which might be a read error. The J gene is TRBJ2-1, the V gene TRBV11-1, with 11 bases matching TRBD2. This CDR3 is 18 amino acids long. CDR1 SGHAT and CDR2 FQDESV come from the germline V gene (reference sequence). This chain's CDR3 is CASSLAGGTFSSYNEQFF. The DNA of the CDR3 is TGTGCCAGCAGCCTAGCGGGAGGTACGTTCAGCTCCTACAATGAGCAGTTCTTC. Full variable domain (missing parts from reference TRBV11-1 and TRBJ2-1): EAEVAQSPRYKITEKSQAVAFWCDPISGHATLYWYRQILGQGPELLVQFQDESVVDDSQLPKDRFSAERLKGVDSTLKIQPAELGDSAMYLCASSLAGGTFSSYNEQFFGPGTRLTVL.

This clonotype was observed a few times. The chain has TRBV20-1 and TRBJ2-7, with 7 nucleotides matching TRBD1. The trim removed 2 bases at V and 2 bases at J, leaving 18 bases unmatched. CDR3 length: 18 residues. The germline gives CDR1 DFQATT, CDR2 SNEGSKA (reference sequence). The CDR3 DNA is TGCAGTGCTAGACTGGGAAATATATGGGATGGGACAGCCTACGAGCAGTACTTC. Encoded protein: CSARLGNIWDGTAYEQYF.

The chain couples TRBV19 to TRBJ2-3; possible D gene TRBD1, 5 bases. The CDR3 extends over 14 amino acids. Germline CDR1 and CDR2: LNHDA and SQIVND (reference sequence). V shed 2 bases and J shed 2 bases, with 8 bases lying between them. For the CDR3, the DNA is TGTGCCAGTAGTATAAACAGGTTCACAGATACGCAGTATTTT. Encoded protein: CASSINRFTDTQYF.

V gene TRBV2 combines with J gene TRBJ2-2; D might be TRBD1 (6 bases). Germline-derived CDR1 and CDR2 are SNHLY and FYNNEI. This CDR3 is built from 16 residues. The V and J ends lost 6 bases and 2 bases respectively, with 16 bases between them. The DNA of the CDR3 is TGTGCCAGCAGCGCTATCGGGACACGAAACACCGGGGAGCTGTTTTTT. It encodes CASSAIGTRNTGELFF.

This clonotype showed up just a few times. The genes are TRBV29-1 and TRBJ2-1; a possible D gene is TRBD1 (5 bases). Deletions cut 0 bases from V and 0 bases from J, with 12 bases between. The CDR3 runs to 16 residues. From germline, CDR1 is SQVTM and CDR2 ANQGSEA. In nucleotides, the CDR3 is TGCAGCGTTGAAGATGATTTAGACAGCTCCTACAATGAGCAGTTCTTC. Translated, it gives CSVEDDLDSSYNEQFF.

Many counts were recorded for this clonotype. V is TRBV5-1 and J is TRBJ2-7; 12 bases agree with TRBD2. CDR3 length equals 16 residues. Germline assignment: CDR1 SGHRS and CDR2 YFSETQ. The J segment lost 5 bases and the V segment lost 5 bases, leaving 11 bases of the junction unmatched. CDR3 bases: TGCGCCAGCAGTCCGATTCTAGCGGGGGGGCCTCACGAGCAGTACTTC. Its translation: CASSPILAGGPHEQYF. Looking up the rest from reference TRBV5-1 and TRBJ2-7 gives the full variable domain: KAGVTQTPRYLIKTRGQQVTLSCSPISGHRSVSWYQQTPGQGLQFLFEYFSETQRNKGNFPGRFSGRQFSNSRSEMNVSTLELGDSALYLCASSPILAGGPHEQYFGPGTRLTVT.

CDR3 residues: CSARDGGTSGLYNEQFF. DNA of the CDR3: TGCAGTGCTAGAGATGGGGGGACTAGCGGCCTCTACAATGAGCAGTTCTTC. The V and J genes are TRBV20-1 and TRBJ2-1; 11 bases align to TRBD2. The germline V gene encodes CDR1 DFQATT and CDR2 SNEGSKA (reference sequence). The CDR3 consists of 17 residues. V lost 0 bases, J lost 3 bases, and 7 bases stayed unmatched.

The V and J genes are TRBV5-1 and TRBJ2-7; tentative D call: TRBD2 (5 bases). The CDR3 extends over 14 amino acids. The germline gives CDR1 SGHRS, CDR2 YFSETQ. V was shortened by 10 bases and J by 4 bases, with 21 bases between the two germline ends. The CDR3 protein is CASSWVAGQYEQYF. The CDR3 DNA reads as TGCGCCTCCAGTTGGGTGGCGGGCCAATACGAGCAGTACTTC.

The chain joins TRBV27 to TRBJ2-7, with D perhaps given as TRBD1 or TRBD2 (5 bases each). Germline V CDR1 and CDR2: MNHEY, SMNVEV (reference sequence). This CDR3 has 16 residues. The V end lost 5 bases, the J end lost 5 bases, and 22 bases lay between the germline ends. CDR3 DNA sequence: TGTGCCAGCAGTACCCTTAGGCCCTCAGGGAGCCACGAGCAGTACTTC. Amino acids: CASSTLRPSGSHEQYF.

This clonotype was seen only a few times. J is TRBJ2-7 and V is TRBV30; 7 bases fit TRBD2. The germline V gene has CDR1 GTSNPN and CDR2 SVGIG (reference sequence). The CDR3 loop spans 16 amino acids. J lost 0 bases, V lost 2 bases, and 10 bases had no gene match. The CDR3 here is CAWSKTPGRPSYEQYF. Here the CDR3 DNA reads TGTGCCTGGAGTAAAACACCCGGGAGGCCCTCCTACGAGCAGTACTTC. Based on the CDR3 plus reference TRBV30 and TRBJ2-7, the full variable domain is SQTIHQWPATLVQPVGSPLSLECTVEGTSNPNLYWYRQAAGRGLQLLFYSVGIGQISSEVPQNLSASRPQDRQFILSSKKLLLSDSGFYLCAWSKTPGRPSYEQYFGPGTRLTVT.

This clonotype was detected a few times. V is TRBV7-8 and J is TRBJ1-5, with D hard to call. Germline CDR1 SGHVS, CDR2 FQNEAQ. The CDR3 contains 16 residues. Trimming removed 5 bases at V and 3 bases at J, with 17 bases between. CDR3 nucleotide sequence: TGTGCCAGCAGCCTCCTCGCTCCTGACATCAATCAGCCCCAGCATTTT. The encoded protein is CASSLLAPDINQPQHF. Using reference TRBV7-8 and TRBJ1-5 for the parts outside the CDR3, the full variable domain is GAGVSQSPRYKVAKRGQDVALRCDPISGHVSLFWYQQALGQGPEFLTYFQNEAQLDKSGLPSDRFFAERPEGSVSTLKIQRTQQEDSAVYLCASSLLAPDINQPQHFGDGTRLSIL.

This rearrangement joins TRBV5-1 to TRBJ2-3; D tentatively reads TRBD1 or TRBD2 (6 bases each). This CDR3 region has 16 residues. The germline CDR1 and CDR2 sequences are SGHRS and YFSETQ. Trimming pared 6 bases from V and 4 bases from J, leaving 21 bases between. CDR3 coding DNA: TGCGCCAGCACCCGTCAAGTCGGGGGCGCGGCAGATACGCAGTATTTT. Amino acid sequence: CASTRQVGGAADTQYF.

This rearrangement joins TRBV28 to TRBJ2-3, with TRBD1 matching 9 bases. CDR1 is MDHEN and CDR2 is SYDVKM in the germline V gene. The V segment lost 3 bases and the J segment 4 bases; nucleotides outside the gene matches: 5. The CDR3 is 15 residues long. In DNA, the CDR3 is TGTGCCAGCAGTTTTAGGGGACAGGGACCAGATACGCAGTATTTT. Protein product: CASSFRGQGPDTQYF.

This clonotype occurred a few times. This chain joins TRBV5-1 and TRBJ1-4, with TRBD1 matching 8 bases. This CDR3 has 14 amino acids. V lost 5 bases and J lost 5; bases outside the gene matches: 5. Germline V gene lookup returns CDR1 SGHRS and CDR2 YFSETQ. CDR3 loop: CASSSRTGNEKLFF. DNA for the CDR3: TGCGCCAGCAGTTCCCGGACAGGGAATGAAAAACTGTTTTTT.